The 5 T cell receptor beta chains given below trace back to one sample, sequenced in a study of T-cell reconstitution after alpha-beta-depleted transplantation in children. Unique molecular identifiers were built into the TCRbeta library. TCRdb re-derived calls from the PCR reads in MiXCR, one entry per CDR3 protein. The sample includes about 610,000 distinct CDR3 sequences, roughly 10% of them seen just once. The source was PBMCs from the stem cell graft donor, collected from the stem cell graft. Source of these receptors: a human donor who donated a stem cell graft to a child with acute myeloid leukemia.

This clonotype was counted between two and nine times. CDR3 nucleotides: TGTGCCAGCAGGCGGACAGGGCGGAGACTAGGATCCCGCAATGAGCAGTTCTTC. This gives the protein CASRRTGRRLGSRNEQFF. The chain couples TRBV6-1 to TRBJ2-1, with 8 bases identical to TRBD1. The CDR3 runs to 18 residues. CDR1 and CDR2 from the germline V gene are MNHNS and SASEGT. V was pared by 6 bases and J by 6 bases, with 19 bases of the junction left unmatched.

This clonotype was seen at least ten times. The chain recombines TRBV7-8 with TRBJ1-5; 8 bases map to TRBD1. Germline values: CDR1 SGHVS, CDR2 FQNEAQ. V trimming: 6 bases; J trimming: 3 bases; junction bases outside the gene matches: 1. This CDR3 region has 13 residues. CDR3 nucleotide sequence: TGTGCCAGCAGGGACAGGGTCAATCAGCCCCAGCATTTT. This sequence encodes CASRDRVNQPQHF.

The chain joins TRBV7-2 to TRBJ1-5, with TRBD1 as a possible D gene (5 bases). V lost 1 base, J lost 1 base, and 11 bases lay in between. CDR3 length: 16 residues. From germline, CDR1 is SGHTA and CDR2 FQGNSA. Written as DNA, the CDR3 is TGTGCCAGCAGCTTAGACGCGGGGCGCAGCAATCAGCCCCAGCATTTT. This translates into CASSLDAGRSNQPQHF.

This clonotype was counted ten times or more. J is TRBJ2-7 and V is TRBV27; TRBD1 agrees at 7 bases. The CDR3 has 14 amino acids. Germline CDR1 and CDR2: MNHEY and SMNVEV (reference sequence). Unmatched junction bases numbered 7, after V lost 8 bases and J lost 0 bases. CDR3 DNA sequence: TGTGCCAGCGGGTCCGGGACAGTCTCCTACGAGCAGTACTTC. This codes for CASGSGTVSYEQYF.

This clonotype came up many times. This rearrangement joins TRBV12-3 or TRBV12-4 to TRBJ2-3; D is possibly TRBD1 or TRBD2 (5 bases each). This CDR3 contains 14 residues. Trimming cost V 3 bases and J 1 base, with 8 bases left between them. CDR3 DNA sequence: TGTGCCAGCAGTTTCCAGGGAGGCACAGATACGCAGTATTTT. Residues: CASSFQGGTDTQYF.